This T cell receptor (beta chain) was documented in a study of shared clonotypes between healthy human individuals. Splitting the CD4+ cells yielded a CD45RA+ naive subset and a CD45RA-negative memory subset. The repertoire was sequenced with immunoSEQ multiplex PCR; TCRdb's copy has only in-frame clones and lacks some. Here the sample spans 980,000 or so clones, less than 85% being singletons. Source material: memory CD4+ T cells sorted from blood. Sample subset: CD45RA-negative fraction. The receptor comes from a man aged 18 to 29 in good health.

CDR3 loop: CASSPGGLKTQYF. Written as DNA, the CDR3 is TGTGCCAGCAGCCCGGGGGGGCTTAAGACCCAGTACTTC. The rearrangement joins TRBV6-5 to TRBJ2-5; 8 bases are shared with TRBD2. Germline assignment: CDR1 MNHEY and CDR2 SVGAGI. This CDR3 comprises 13 residues. The trim removed 6 bases at V and 6 bases at J, leaving 6 bases unmatched.